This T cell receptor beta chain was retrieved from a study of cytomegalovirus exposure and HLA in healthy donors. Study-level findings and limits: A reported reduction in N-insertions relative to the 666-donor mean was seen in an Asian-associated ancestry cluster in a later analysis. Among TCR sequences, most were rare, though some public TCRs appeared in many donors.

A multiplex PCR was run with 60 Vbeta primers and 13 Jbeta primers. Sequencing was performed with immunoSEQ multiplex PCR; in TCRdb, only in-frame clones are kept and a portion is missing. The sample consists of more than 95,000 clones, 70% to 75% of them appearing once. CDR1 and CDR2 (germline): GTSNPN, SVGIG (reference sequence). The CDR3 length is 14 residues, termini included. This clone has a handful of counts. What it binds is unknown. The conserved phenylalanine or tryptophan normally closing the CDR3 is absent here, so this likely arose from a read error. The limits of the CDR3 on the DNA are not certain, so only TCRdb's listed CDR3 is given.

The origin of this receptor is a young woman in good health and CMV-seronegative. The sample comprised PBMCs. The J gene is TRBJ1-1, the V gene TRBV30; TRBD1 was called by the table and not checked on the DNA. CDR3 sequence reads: CAWGGLTGLTEALV.